This TCR beta chain is from a study of identical twins. After template switching added a universal primer site, the resulting cDNA carried unique molecular identifiers. TCRdb fed the 5' RACE reads into MiXCR, producing one record per CDR3 protein. The data contain roughly 240,000 distinct CDR3 sequences, around 7% of them singletons. Looked up from germline, CDR1 is SGDLS and CDR2 is YYNGEE. This CDR3 region has 13 residues. V was cut by 2 bases and J by 7 bases, with 10 bases left in between. Study results and caveats: Beta out-of-frame twin sharing showed a weaker excess. Conclusions were drawn cross-sectionally by statistical analysis, without following the same donors.

Healthy Caucasians made up all donors. This clonotype was counted ten times or more. Its antigen is undetermined. The data were also submitted as part of a second study, on yellow fever vaccine responses in identical twins.

V is TRBV9 and J is TRBJ2-1; D is unresolved. What was sequenced was memory (CD45RO+) T cells sorted from blood. The clonotype originates from a woman aged 18-30 years in good health. CDR3 sequence (DNA): TGTGCCAGCAGCGTTCTTCAGGAGAATGAGCAGTTCTTC. The encoded protein is CASSVLQENEQFF.